This T cell receptor (beta chain) was sequenced in a study of T-cell reconstitution after alpha-beta-depleted transplantation in children. Germline V gene data show CDR1 as SGHRS and CDR2 as YFSETQ. Trimming left V 4 bases short and J 7 bases short, with 12 bases between. The CDR3 totals 13 residues. Unique molecular identifiers were built into the TCRbeta library. TCRdb reprocessed the PCR reads via MiXCR and lists one record per CDR3 protein. The data show 380,000 or so distinct CDR3 sequences, with approximately 12% seen just once and about 3.9% held by the top ten. The sample was PBMCs, taken from the stem cell graft. The genes are TRBV5-1 and TRBJ2-1; tentative D call: TRBD1 (6 bases). This receptor was identified in a human donor who donated a stem cell graft to a child with Fanconi anemia. The CDR3: CASSPQGKNEQFF. Written as DNA, the CDR3 is TGCGCCAGCAGCCCACAGGGTAAGAATGAGCAGTTCTTC.